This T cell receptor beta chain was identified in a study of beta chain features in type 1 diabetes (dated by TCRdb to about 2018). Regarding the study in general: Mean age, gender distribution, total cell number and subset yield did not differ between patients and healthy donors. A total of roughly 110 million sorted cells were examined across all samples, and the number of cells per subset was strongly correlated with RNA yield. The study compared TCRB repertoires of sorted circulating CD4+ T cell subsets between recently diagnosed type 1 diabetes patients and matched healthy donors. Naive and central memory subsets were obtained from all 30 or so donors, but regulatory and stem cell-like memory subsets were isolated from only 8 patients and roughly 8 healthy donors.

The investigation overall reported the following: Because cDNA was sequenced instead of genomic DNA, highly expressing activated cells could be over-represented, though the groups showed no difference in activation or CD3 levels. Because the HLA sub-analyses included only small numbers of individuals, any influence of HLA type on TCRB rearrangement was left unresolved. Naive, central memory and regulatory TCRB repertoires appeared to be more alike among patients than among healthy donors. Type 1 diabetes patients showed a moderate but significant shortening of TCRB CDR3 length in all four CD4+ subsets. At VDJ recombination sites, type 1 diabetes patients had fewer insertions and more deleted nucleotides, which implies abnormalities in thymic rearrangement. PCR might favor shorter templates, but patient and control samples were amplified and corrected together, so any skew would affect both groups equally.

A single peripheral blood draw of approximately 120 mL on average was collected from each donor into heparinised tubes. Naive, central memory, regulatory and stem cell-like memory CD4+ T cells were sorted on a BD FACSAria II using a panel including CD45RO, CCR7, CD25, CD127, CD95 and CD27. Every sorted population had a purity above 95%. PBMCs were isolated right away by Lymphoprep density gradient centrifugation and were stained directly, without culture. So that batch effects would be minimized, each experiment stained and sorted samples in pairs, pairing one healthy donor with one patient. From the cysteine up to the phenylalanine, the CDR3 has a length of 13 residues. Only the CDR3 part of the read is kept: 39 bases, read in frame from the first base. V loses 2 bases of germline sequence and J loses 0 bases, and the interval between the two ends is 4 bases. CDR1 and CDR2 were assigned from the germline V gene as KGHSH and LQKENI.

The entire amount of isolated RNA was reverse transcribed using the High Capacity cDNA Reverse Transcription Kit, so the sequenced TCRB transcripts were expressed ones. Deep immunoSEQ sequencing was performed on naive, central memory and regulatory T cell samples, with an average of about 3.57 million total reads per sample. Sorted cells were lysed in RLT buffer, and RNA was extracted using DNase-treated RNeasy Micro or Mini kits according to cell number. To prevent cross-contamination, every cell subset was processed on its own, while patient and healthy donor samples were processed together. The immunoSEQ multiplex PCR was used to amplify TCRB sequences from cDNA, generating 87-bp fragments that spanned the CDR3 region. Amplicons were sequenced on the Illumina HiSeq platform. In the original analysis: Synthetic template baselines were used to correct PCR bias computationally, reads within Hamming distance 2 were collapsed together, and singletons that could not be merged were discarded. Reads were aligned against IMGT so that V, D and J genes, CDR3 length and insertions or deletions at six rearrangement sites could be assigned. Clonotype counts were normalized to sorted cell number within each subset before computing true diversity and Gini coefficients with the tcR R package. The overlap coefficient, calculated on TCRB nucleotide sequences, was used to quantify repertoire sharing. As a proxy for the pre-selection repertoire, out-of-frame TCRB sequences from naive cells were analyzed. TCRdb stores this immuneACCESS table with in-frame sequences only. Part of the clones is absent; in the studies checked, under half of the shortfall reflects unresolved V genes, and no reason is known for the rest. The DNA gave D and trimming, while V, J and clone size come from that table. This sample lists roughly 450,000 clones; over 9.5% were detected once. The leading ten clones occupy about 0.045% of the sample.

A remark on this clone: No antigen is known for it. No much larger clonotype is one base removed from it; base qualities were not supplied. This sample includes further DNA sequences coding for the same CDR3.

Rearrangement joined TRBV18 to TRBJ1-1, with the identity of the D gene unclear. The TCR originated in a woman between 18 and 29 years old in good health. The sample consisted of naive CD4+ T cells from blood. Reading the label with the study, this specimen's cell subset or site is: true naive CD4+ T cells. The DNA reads TGTGCCAGCTCACCAGGGATGAACACTGAAGCTTTCTTT. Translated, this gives CASSPGMNTEAFF.